The 17 T cell receptor beta chains in this list originate from one sample, sequenced in a study of CD4+ T cells in melanoma. Some clones are missing from TCRdb's copy, which holds only in-frame ones; the method was immunoSEQ multiplex PCR. The sample holds 13,000 or so clones, approximately 70% seen once. Sequenced input: cells from a culture (not recorded whether cultured in vitro). The receptors originated from a human donor with melanoma.

This chain uses TRBV6-6 with TRBJ1-6; the match to TRBD1 covers 8 bases. The CDR3 has 15 amino acids. J gave up 8 bases and V 2 bases, and 5 bases lay outside the gene matches. Looked up from germline, CDR1 is MNHNY and CDR2 is SVGAGI (reference sequence). The CDR3 coding sequence is TGTGCCAGCAGTTACGGATCAGGGGGCCATTCACCCCTCCACTTT. It specifies CASSYGSGGHSPLHF.

The CDR3 spells CASSMSGTQALFF. CDR3 DNA sequence: TGCGCCAGCAGCATGTCTGGCACGCAGGCACTGTTTTTT. This chain uses TRBV5-1 with TRBJ1-4; D remains ambiguous. The CDR3 extends over 13 amino acids. Germline CDR1 reads SGHRS; CDR2 reads YFSETQ. Between the trimmed V and J ends, which lost 4 bases and 13 bases, there was a span of 17 bases.

The gene calls are TRBV10-3 and TRBJ1-1, with 7 bases matching TRBD1. After removal of 10 bases from V and 1 base from J, the junction contained 21 bases not matched to a gene. The CDR3 length is 18 residues. Per the germline V gene, CDR1 is ENHRY and CDR2 is SYGVKD. The CDR3 sequence is CATRGTLDRENTNTEAFF. The CDR3 region has the DNA TGTGCCACCCGCGGCACCCTCGACAGGGAAAATACGAACACTGAAGCTTTCTTT.

This chain uses TRBV10-1 with TRBJ2-3, with unresolved D. Germline V gene lookup returns CDR1 WNHNN and CDR2 SYGVQD (reference sequence). The CDR3 extends over 12 amino acids. Trimming took 4 bases from V and 0 from J, leaving 2 bases between them. CDR3: CASSGSTDTQYF. The CDR3, as DNA: TGCGCCAGCAGTGGGAGCACAGATACGCAGTATTTT.

In its sample, this clone was seen a few times. The genes are TRBV7-9 and TRBJ2-2, with D hard to call. CDR1 is SEHNR, CDR2 FQNEAQ, per germline (reference sequence). V lost 4 bases and J 4 bases, leaving 7 bases between the germline ends. This CDR3 is 13 amino acids long. CDR3 nucleotide sequence: TGTGCCAGCAGCTATGACGGCACCGGGGAGCTGTTTTTT. Its translation is CASSYDGTGELFF.

The gene calls are TRBV4-1 and TRBJ2-5, with D tentatively TRBD2 (7 bases). The V end was cut by 3 bases, the J end by 5 bases, with 16 bases between. This CDR3 is built from 15 residues. The germline CDR1 and CDR2 sequences are MGHRA and YSYEKL. As DNA, the CDR3 is TGCGCCAGCAGCCACCTTCCGGGGGGCGGCGAGACCCAGTACTTC. This sequence encodes CASSHLPGGGETQYF.

This clone was seen a few times. The rearrangement joins TRBV5-4 to TRBJ2-7; 12 bases map to TRBD1. The CDR3 is 15 residues long. J gave up 7 bases and V 4 bases, and 9 bases lay outside the gene matches. Germline CDR1 and CDR2: SGHNT and YYREEE (reference sequence). Written as DNA, the CDR3 is TGTGCCAGCAGCCAAGGGACAGGGGGCCCACGAGAGCAGTACTTC. Its translation: CASSQGTGGPREQYF.

This clone has only one observation. This chain links TRBV30 with TRBJ2-4, with TRBD2 identical over 8 bases. After removal of 2 bases from V and 0 bases from J, the junction contained 9 bases not matched to a gene. This CDR3 is 17 amino acids long. The germline CDR1 and CDR2 sequences are GTSNPN and SVGIG (reference sequence). Here the CDR3 reads CAWSKNGGALAKNIQYF. In DNA form, the CDR3 reads TGTGCCTGGAGTAAGAACGGGGGGGCCCTAGCCAAAAACATTCAGTACTTC.

The V and J genes are TRBV6-1 and TRBJ2-2, with 9 bases aligning to TRBD1. This CDR3 spans 15 amino acids. The V gene end was trimmed by 5 bases and the J gene end by 7 bases; junction bases not matched to a gene: 8. The V gene's germline CDR1 is MNHNS and CDR2 SASEGT. CDR3 loop: CASSLLGQGIGELFF. CDR3 DNA: TGTGCCAGCAGTTTATTGGGACAGGGAATCGGGGAGCTGTTTTTT.

A single count supports this clone. This chain connects TRBV5-6 to TRBJ2-6; 8 positions match TRBD1. The ends lost 4 bases at V and 0 bases at J; junction bases unmatched: 6. CDR3 size: 17 residues. The germline CDR1 and CDR2 sequences are SGHDT and YYEEEE. CDR3 amino acids: CASSLWTGNSGANVLTF. As DNA, the CDR3 is TGTGCCAGCAGCCTGTGGACAGGGAACTCTGGGGCCAACGTCCTGACTTTC. The full variable domain, rest sourced from reference TRBV5-6 and TRBJ2-6, is DAGVTQSPTHLIKTRGQQVTLRCSPKSGHDTVSWYQQALGQGPQFIFQYYEEEERQRGNFPDRFSGHQFPNYSSELNVNALLLGDSALYLCASSLWTGNSGANVLTFGAGSRLTVL.

The chain recombines TRBV2 with TRBJ2-7; 8 bases match TRBD1. Germline assignment: CDR1 SNHLY and CDR2 FYNNEI. Trimming at V came to 6 bases and at J to 2 bases, leaving 9 bases not matched to a gene. This CDR3 has 15 amino acids. The CDR3 sequence is CASRRPDRVPYEQYF. Written as DNA, the CDR3 is TGTGCCAGCAGAAGACCGGACAGGGTCCCCTACGAGCAGTACTTC.

The J gene is TRBJ2-3, the V gene TRBV9; 7 nucleotides agree with TRBD1. CDR1 is SGDLS, CDR2 YYNGEE, per germline. The CDR3 has 16 residues. Unmatched junction bases numbered 11, after V lost 0 bases and J lost 7 bases. Here the CDR3 reads CASSVGGLGGAYTQYF. CDR3 in DNA: TGTGCCAGCAGCGTAGGAGGGCTAGGGGGCGCGTATACGCAGTATTTT.

The J gene is TRBJ1-2, the V gene TRBV6-6; D is unclear. Germline lookup yields CDR1 MNHNY and CDR2 SVGAGI (reference sequence). With 3 bases removed from V and 6 bases from J, the gap between germline ends came to 11 bases. The CDR3 has 13 residues. CDR3 coding DNA: TGTGCCAGCAGTTATGGCCAGAGAGATGGCTACACCTTC. This encodes CASSYGQRDGYTF.

DNA of the CDR3: TGTGCCAGCAGCCCGACTAGCGGGGGGGCAGATACGCAGTATTTT. This translates into CASSPTSGGADTQYF. The chain is built from TRBV7-3 and TRBJ2-3; 14 bases are a match to TRBD2. CDR1 SGHTA and CDR2 FQGTGA come from the germline V gene. The CDR3 runs to 15 residues. After removal of 5 bases from V and 4 bases from J, the junction contained 2 bases not matched to a gene.

V and J are TRBV19 and TRBJ1-3; D is ambiguous. This CDR3 contains 13 residues. V lost 6 bases and J lost 4, with 10 bases in between. The germline gives CDR1 LNHDA, CDR2 SQIVND (reference sequence). The CDR3, as DNA: TGTGCCAGTAGCGTCACGGGAGGAAACACCATATATTTT. It codes for CASSVTGGNTIYF.

This clone was seen more than once but under ten times. The V and J genes are TRBV18 and TRBJ1-5, with D uncertain. The V gene's germline CDR1 is KGHSH and CDR2 LQKENI. Deletions cut 3 bases from V and 3 bases from J, with 12 bases between. There are 15 residues in the CDR3. The CDR3 sequence is CASSPTTQTNQPQHF. The CDR3 bases are TGTGCCAGCTCACCTACCACACAGACCAATCAGCCCCAGCATTTT.

The chain links TRBV7-3 to TRBJ2-3; D possibly corresponds to TRBD2 (5 bases). CDR1 and CDR2 from the germline V gene are SGHTA and FQGTGA. The germline V and J ends were trimmed by 2 bases and 4 bases, with 19 bases remaining between them. The CDR3 totals 17 residues. The CDR3 is CASSLSAGPGIADTQYF. The CDR3 DNA follows: TGTGCCAGCAGCTTATCTGCGGGTCCGGGGATCGCAGATACGCAGTATTTT. Full variable domain (remainder filled in from reference TRBV7-3 and TRBJ2-3): GAGVSQTPSNKVTEKGKYVELRCDPISGHTALYWYRQSLGQGPEFLIYFQGTGAADDSGLPNDRFFAVRPEGSVSTLKIQRTERGDSAVYLCASSLSAGPGIADTQYFGPGTRLTVL.